These T cell receptor beta chains were read from a single sample in a study of human T cells and chemical hapten exposure. Using its own MiXCR run on the RACE reads, TCRdb lists one record per CDR3 protein. The sample consists of about 80,000 distinct CDR3 sequences, 11% of them appearing once. Sequences were derived from whole blood, sampled in connection with sensitization to the hapten diphenylcyclopropenone (DPC). The receptors shown here come from a man in his late teens or twenties with alopecia areata. Some clones in this sample may be carry-over from other donors' samples. CDR3s include the opening cysteine and the closing phenylalanine or tryptophan. Fields, in order: clone size, D gene, V gene, J gene, CDR3 DNA, CDR3 protein. D genes are given only for firm matches. The size field is filled for only some rows; it gives once, few, many or a size class.

>many|TRBD1|TRBV4-3|TRBJ1-2
TGCGCCAGCACCTTTTCTTTGACAGGGAAGGACTATGGCTACACCTTC
CASTFSLTGKDYGYTF
>few|NA|TRBV4-1|TRBJ1-1
TGCGCCAGCAAATCGAGCACAGCAGCAGAGAACACTGAAGCTTTCTTT
CASKSSTAAENTEAFF
>many|NA|TRBV18|TRBJ1-5
TGTGCCAGCTCACCAGGCCGCGGGCTAGGTCAGCCCCAGCATTTT
CASSPGRGLGQPQHF
>NA|NA|TRBV10-2|TRBJ1-1
TGCGCCAGCAGTGTAGTGGGTATGAACACTGAAGCTTTCTTT
CASSVVGMNTEAFF
>few|TRBD2|TRBV4-3|TRBJ2-5
TGCGCCAGCAGCCACGGACTAGCGGGGGATCAAGAGACCCAGTACTTC
CASSHGLAGDQETQYF
>many|TRBD1|TRBV19|TRBJ2-7
TGTGCCAGTAGTGCCGCAGGGGGCGCGTACGAGCAGTACTTC
CASSAAGGAYEQYF
>NA|NA|TRBV7-6|TRBJ1-3
TGTGCCAGCAGCCCGAGCCCCTTTGGACTCTCTGGAAACACCATATATTTT
CASSPSPFGLSGNTIYF
>NA|NA|TRBV28|TRBJ1-1
TGTGCCAGCATAGGGGCCTTGGACACTGAAGCTTTCTTT
CASIGALDTEAFF
>NA|TRBD1|TRBV6-6|TRBJ1-5
TGTGCCAGCAACGGACAGGCGTACAATCAGCCCCAGCATTTT
CASNGQAYNQPQHF
>few|TRBD1|TRBV28|TRBJ2-1
TGTGCCAGCAGTTCGCAGGGGGTATACAATGAGCAGTTCTTC
CASSSQGVYNEQFF
>few|TRBD1|TRBV11-2|TRBJ2-2
TGTGCCAGCAGTTACGACAGGGGGACCGGGGAGCTGTTTTTT
CASSYDRGTGELFF
>NA|NA|TRBV6-2/TRBV6-3|TRBJ1-1
TGTGCCAGCAGAAATCCACGGGACGGCAGAATGAACACTGAAGCTTTCTTT
CASRNPRDGRMNTEAFF
>NA|TRBD1|TRBV7-9|TRBJ1-1
TGTGCCAGCAGCTTTACAGGGGTGGACACTGAAGCTTTCTTT
CASSFTGVDTEAFF
>few|TRBD2|TRBV29-1|TRBJ2-3
TGCAGCGTTATGACTAGCGGGGGGGCTGGAGATACGCAGTATTTT
CSVMTSGGAGDTQYF
>many|NA|TRBV7-2|TRBJ1-2
TGTGCCAGCAGGGCGGACAGTTCAAACTATGGCTACACCTTC
CASRADSSNYGYTF
>few|TRBD1|TRBV6-2/TRBV6-3|TRBJ1-1
TGTGCCAGCAGTTCGACAGGGGCCCTGAACACTGAAGCTTTCTTT
CASSSTGALNTEAFF
>NA|NA|TRBV25-1|TRBJ1-1
TGTGCCAGCAGCGTGGAGGGGCGTTACACTGAAGCTTTCTTT
CASSVEGRYTEAFF
>NA|TRBD1|TRBV7-3|TRBJ1-1
TGTGCCAGCAGCTCAATGACAGGGGCCTTCACGGGAGCTTTCTTT
CASSSMTGAFTGAFF
>few|NA|TRBV29-1|TRBJ2-4
TGCAGCGTCCAAGGACGGATAGCCAAAAACATTCAGTACTTC
CSVQGRIAKNIQYF
>few|TRBD2|TRBV11-2|TRBJ2-1
TGTGCCAGCAGCTCCATCCCCATGGGGGGGGGACTTACTTACAATGAGCAGTTCTTC
CASSSIPMGGGLTYNEQFF
>few|NA|TRBV9|TRBJ2-1
TGTGCCAGCAGCTCAAGCTCCGGGCCCTACAATGAGCAGTTCTTC
CASSSSSGPYNEQFF
>many|NA|TRBV4-2|TRBJ1-5
TGTGCCAGCAGCCAAGAAAATGATAGGCCCCAGCATTTT
CASSQENDRPQHF
>NA|NA|TRBV9|TRBJ2-3
TGTGCCAGCAGCGTAGGGACTGCTACTAGCACAGATACGCAGTATTTT
CASSVGTATSTDTQYF
>NA|TRBD1|TRBV12-3/TRBV12-4|TRBJ1-6
TGTGCCAGCAGAGCCGGGACAGGGGCTTATTGGGCCCTCCACTTT
CASRAGTGAYWALHF
>few|NA|TRBV6-1|TRBJ1-5
TGTGCCAGCAGTTACGACGGACTCAATCAGCCCCAGCATTTT
CASSYDGLNQPQHF
>many|TRBD1|TRBV12-3/TRBV12-4|TRBJ2-6
TGTGCCAGCAGCATCGCCGGGACAGGGGCGCCTGGGGCCAACGTCCTGACTTTC
CASSIAGTGAPGANVLTF
>many|NA|TRBV6-5|TRBJ2-1
TGTGCCAGCAGTCCACCGGGTCTATACAATGAGCAGTTCTTC
CASSPPGLYNEQFF
>NA|NA|TRBV6-2/TRBV6-3|TRBJ2-2
TGTGCCAGCAGTTACCTGATCCGCGGGGGCGCAGGGGCCGGGGAGCTGTTTTTT
CASSYLIRGGAGAGELFF
>NA|NA|TRBV12-3/TRBV12-4|TRBJ2-3
TGTGCCAGCAGTTTAAGGCTTGATACGCAGTATTTT
CASSLRLDTQYF
>many|NA|TRBV9|TRBJ1-6
TGTGCCAGCAGCGTAGACCTGGACTTCTATAATTCACCCCTCCACTTT
CASSVDLDFYNSPLHF
>few|TRBD1|TRBV7-3|TRBJ2-1
TGTGCCAGCAGCGGCGCCGGGACAGGAACCGATGAGCAGTTCTTC
CASSGAGTGTDEQFF
>NA|NA|TRBV4-1|TRBJ1-1
TGCGCCAGCAGCCAGGGACCCCAAGGTACGAACACTGAAGCTTTCTTT
CASSQGPQGTNTEAFF
>few|TRBD2|TRBV2|TRBJ2-1
TGTGCCAGCAGCTGGACTAGCGGGGGGTCCAGCTCCTACAATGAGCAGTTCTTC
CASSWTSGGSSSYNEQFF
>many|NA|TRBV29-1|TRBJ1-2
TGCAGCGTCGGGGAGGTGACGGGCTACACCTTC
CSVGEVTGYTF
>many|TRBD2|TRBV29-1|TRBJ2-6
TGCAGCGTTGGGGACTATTCTGGGGCCAACGTCCTGACTTTC
CSVGDYSGANVLTF
>many|NA|TRBV29-1|TRBJ2-3
TGCAGCGTTGAACAGGATACGCAGTATTTT
CSVEQDTQYF
>few|NA|TRBV29-1|TRBJ2-1
TGCAGCGTTGAGATCTACAATGAGCAGTTCTTC
CSVEIYNEQFF
>few|NA|TRBV28|TRBJ2-5
TGTGCCAGCAGAAGGGCCGAGGAGACCCAGTACTTC
CASRRAEETQYF
>NA|NA|TRBV12-3/TRBV12-4|TRBJ1-1
TGTGCCAGCAGTTTGGGGGGGCGCCCCGAGAACACTGAAGCTTTCTTT
CASSLGGRPENTEAFF
>few|TRBD1|TRBV20-1|TRBJ2-7
TGCAGTGCCCTATCTGGGACAGGAGAAACCTACGAGCAGTACTTC
CSALSGTGETYEQYF
>few|NA|TRBV4-1|TRBJ1-4
TGCGCCAGCAGCCTCTTACTCGGCAGTCATAATGAAAAACTGTTTTTT
CASSLLLGSHNEKLFF